Each of the 8 T cell receptor beta chains below was sequenced from the same sample in a study of blood T cells in healthy people across ages. Alongside a J-beta primer mix, a sample-barcoded 5' primer served in a second PCR lasting roughly 7 to 12 cycles. TCRdb reprocessed the 5' RACE reads with MiXCR, giving one entry per CDR3 protein. The table includes around 1,800,000 distinct CDR3 sequences, about two fifths detected once. The sample comprised blood. The receptors here all came from a human donor in good health.

This chain uses TRBV29-1 with TRBJ1-2, with D tentatively TRBD1 (6 bases). The CDR3 runs 12 residues. The V and J ends lost 6 bases and 6 bases respectively, with 14 bases between them. CDR1 and CDR2 (germline): SQVTM, ANQGSEA. CDR3 in amino acids: CSVPWGLNGYTF. The CDR3 DNA reads as TGCAGCGTGCCCTGGGGGCTGAATGGCTACACCTTC.

The chain has TRBV7-2 and TRBJ1-2; D gene ambiguous. Trimming cost V 6 bases and J 4 bases, with 15 bases left between them. The CDR3 is 14 residues long. Germline V CDR1 and CDR2: SGHTA, FQGNSA. CDR3 sequence: CASRPGSVGYGYTF. The DNA for the CDR3 is TGTGCCAGCAGGCCAGGATCCGTGGGCTATGGCTACACCTTC.

This clonotype was seen at least ten times. CDR3 nucleotide sequence: TGCAGTGCTAGAGATCAGCGGGGGCTCAATTCACCCCTCCACTTT. Translation: CSARDQRGLNSPLHF. This rearrangement joins TRBV20-1 to TRBJ1-6; a weak D match, TRBD1 (6 bases). The V gene lost 0 bases and the J gene lost 7 bases, with 13 bases spanning the gap. The CDR3 runs 15 residues. Germline-derived CDR1 and CDR2 are DFQATT and SNEGSKA (reference sequence).

This chain connects TRBV25-1 to TRBJ1-1; D remains unclear. The CDR3 runs to 16 residues. Germline V gene data show CDR1 as MGHDK and CDR2 as SYGVNS. The ends were cut back, 2 bases at V and 5 bases at J, with 18 bases in the middle. The CDR3 DNA sequence: TGTGCCAGCAGTGAACCCCGAGGAAGAGAAAGGACTGAAGCTTTCTTT. Its translation is CASSEPRGRERTEAFF. The full variable domain, completed using reference TRBV25-1 and TRBJ1-1, is EADIYQTPRYLVIGTGKKITLECSQTMGHDKMYWYQQDPGMELHLIHYSYGVNSTEKGDLSSESTVSRIRTEHFPLTLESARPSHTSQYLCASSEPRGRERTEAFFGQGTRLTVV.

This chain uses TRBV5-4 with TRBJ2-7; 8 nucleotides align to TRBD1. J lost 1 base, V lost 0 bases, and 3 bases had no gene match. CDR1 and CDR2 from the germline V gene are SGHNT and YYREEE (reference sequence). This CDR3 region has 15 residues. CDR3 bases: TGTGCCAGCAGCTTGGAGGGACAGGAGTCCTACGAGCAGTACTTC. This translates into CASSLEGQESYEQYF.

This clonotype was seen more than once but under ten times. The rearrangement joins TRBV12-3 or TRBV12-4 to TRBJ1-2; 11 positions agree with TRBD1. V was pared by 6 bases and J by 4 bases, with 10 bases of the junction left unmatched. CDR3 length: 16 amino acids. This chain's CDR3 is CASRGDGTGGSYGYTF. The CDR3 DNA reads as TGTGCCAGCAGGGGGGACGGGACAGGGGGAAGCTATGGCTACACCTTC.

The chain recombines TRBV19 with TRBJ2-7; 9 bases map to TRBD2. V was clipped by 3 bases and J by 0 bases; unmatched bases: 3. Germline V gene lookup returns CDR1 LNHDA and CDR2 SQIVND (reference sequence). The CDR3 spans 15 residues. The CDR3 nucleotides read TGTGCCAGTAGTATGATAGCGGGGGCCTCCTACGAGCAGTACTTC. It translates to CASSMIAGASYEQYF.

The rearrangement uses TRBV7-2 and TRBJ2-7, with D hard to call. The germline V gene has CDR1 SGHTA and CDR2 FQGNSA. The CDR3 is 15 residues long. The germline V and J ends were trimmed by 5 bases and 2 bases, with 16 bases remaining between them. CDR3 DNA sequence: TGTGCCAGCAGCCTCCTCGCCTCTGGGCCCTACGAGCAGTACTTC. Encoded protein: CASSLLASGPYEQYF.